This passage covers 23 T cell receptor beta chains from one sample sequenced in a study of T cells expressing NK-cell markers. One entry per CDR3 protein, without DNA, is what TCRdb gives after re-calling the 5' RACE reads. This repertoire includes about 110,000 distinct CDR3 sequences. The sample taken for sequencing was blood T cells: a sorted CD56 or NKG2C T cell subset, CD4+ or CD8+ T cells, or bulk PBMC T cells (not recorded which). These receptors all come from a woman aged 18 to 69 in good health.

The chain's CDR3 is CASSPAGSSYEQYF. V gene TRBV9 combines with J gene TRBJ2-7; absent DNA, TCRdb's TRBD2 call cannot be checked. The CDR3 contains 14 residues. The germline V gene has CDR1 SGDLS and CDR2 YYNGEE.

V is TRBV25-1 and J is TRBJ2-1; TCRdb selects TRBD2, and the lack of DNA leaves this call unchecked. This CDR3 comprises 14 residues. Germline CDR1 reads MGHDK; CDR2 reads SYGVNS. CDR3 loop: CASTLRGSHNEQFF. Looking up the rest from reference TRBV25-1 and TRBJ2-1 gives the full variable domain: EADIYQTPRYLVIGTGKKITLECSQTMGHDKMYWYQQDPGMELHLIHYSYGVNSTEKGDLSSESTVSRIRTEHFPLTLESARPSHTSQYLCASTLRGSHNEQFFGPGTRLTVL.

The rearrangement joins TRBV5-1 to TRBJ2-1. This CDR3 spans 13 amino acids. Germline CDR1 and CDR2: SGHRS and YFSETQ. The CDR3 protein is CASSLDLPNEQFF.

This chain uses TRBV7-2 with TRBJ2-3; TCRdb gives TRBD2 as the D gene, but with no DNA this cannot be confirmed. The germline CDR1 and CDR2 sequences are SGHTA and FQGNSA. CDR3 size: 16 residues. CDR3 sequence reads: CASSLVGLADTDTQYF.

This chain joins TRBV19 and TRBJ2-1; TCRdb outputs TRBD1, but without DNA this stays unchecked. CDR1 is LNHDA and CDR2 is SQIVND in the germline V gene (reference sequence). The CDR3 runs 15 residues. CDR3 sequence reads: CASSRQGSSYNEQFF.

The V and J genes are TRBV3-1 and TRBJ2-7; without DNA, the TCRdb call of TRBD1 cannot be checked. The germline V gene encodes CDR1 LGHDT and CDR2 YNNKEL (reference sequence). The CDR3 is made up of 14 amino acids. Here the CDR3 reads CASSPGTVDYEQYF.

The CDR3 region is CSALTGTGTLVGTDTQYF. This chain connects TRBV20-1 to TRBJ2-3; TCRdb's D call, TRBD1, is unchecked because there is no DNA. Germline V lookup: CDR1 DFQATT, CDR2 SNEGSKA (reference sequence). This CDR3 is 18 amino acids long.

The chain has TRBV20-1 and TRBJ1-2. The germline gives CDR1 DFQATT, CDR2 SNEGSKA (reference sequence). This CDR3 region has 12 residues. CDR3 sequence reads: CSARGGLHGYTF.

The V gene is TRBV6-5, the J gene TRBJ2-1; TCRdb's D gene call, TRBD1, goes unchecked for lack of DNA. Germline-derived CDR1 and CDR2 are MNHEY and SVGAGI. CDR3 length: 16 residues. The CDR3 region is CASSYSGGGSYNEQFF.

The chain couples TRBV15 to TRBJ2-3. Germline lookup yields CDR1 LNHNV and CDR2 YYDKDF (reference sequence). The CDR3 is 14 residues long. The CDR3 loop is CATSSRRGTDTQYF.

V usage is TRBV6-2 or TRBV6-3 and J usage is TRBJ2-1. CDR3 length: 13 residues. Germline CDR1 is MNHEY and CDR2 is SVGEGT. The CDR3 reads CASSLEGLGEQFF.

This sequence joins TRBV28 and TRBJ2-1; with no DNA, the TCRdb D assignment of TRBD1 cannot be verified. The germline CDR1 and CDR2 sequences are MDHEN and SYDVKM. The CDR3 runs 16 residues. The CDR3 region is CASSTGNPPSYNEQFF.

The chain combines TRBV6-5 with TRBJ2-7; no DNA is available, so the TRBD1 call from TCRdb remains unchecked. The CDR3 length is 14 residues. Germline CDR1 MNHEY, CDR2 SVGAGI. CDR3 sequence reads: CASSYNGQYYEQYF.

The chain couples TRBV5-1 to TRBJ2-7; TCRdb designates TRBD1, a call that cannot be tested without DNA. Germline V gene sequence: CDR1 SGHRS, CDR2 YFSETQ. There are 14 residues in the CDR3. CDR3 sequence: CASSLATGFNEQYF.

The chain links TRBV25-1 to TRBJ2-7; TCRdb's D gene call, TRBD1, goes unchecked for lack of DNA. The CDR3 sequence is 14 residues long. The germline gives CDR1 MGHDK, CDR2 SYGVNS. The CDR3 region is CASRLGTGPYEQYF.

The chain employs TRBV4-3 and TRBJ2-7; the TRBD2 assignment by TCRdb is unverifiable without DNA. This CDR3 is 17 amino acids long. Per germline, CDR1 LGHNA and CDR2 YSLEER. CDR3 loop: CASSQEYPSEGTYEQYF.

This chain connects TRBV24-1 to TRBJ2-2. CDR1 and CDR2 (germline): KGHDR, SFDVKD. The CDR3 sequence is 12 residues long. The CDR3 loop reads CATSDLPGELFF.

J is TRBJ1-3 and V is TRBV4-3. The CDR3 covers 15 residues. CDR1 LGHNA and CDR2 YSLEER come from the germline V gene. The CDR3 is CASSQESDVGNTIYF.

V is TRBV27 and J is TRBJ2-2; with no DNA, the TCRdb D assignment of TRBD1 cannot be verified. Germline loops: CDR1 MNHEY, CDR2 SMNVEV (reference sequence). The CDR3 loop spans 16 amino acids. This CDR3 is CASSPWDRRGTGELFF.

This chain uses TRBV7-9 with TRBJ1-2; the D gene TCRdb calls, TRBD1, cannot be checked with no DNA. The CDR3 covers 14 residues. Germline lookup yields CDR1 SEHNR and CDR2 FQNEAQ (reference sequence). CDR3 residues: CASSPANGGNGYTF.

CDR3 loop: CASSQESLDMNTEAFF. The gene calls are TRBV4-3 and TRBJ1-1. Germline assignment: CDR1 LGHNA and CDR2 YSLEER. The CDR3 extends over 16 amino acids.

The chain has TRBV5-5 and TRBJ2-1; checking the TCRdb D call of TRBD1 is not possible without DNA. The CDR3 totals 15 residues. Germline V gene sequence: CDR1 SGHKS, CDR2 YYEKEE (reference sequence). The CDR3 is CASSQPDRSRNEQFF.

This chain connects TRBV15 to TRBJ1-5; TCRdb calls TRBD1, which cannot be checked without DNA. The CDR3 has 17 amino acids. Germline CDR1 LNHNV, CDR2 YYDKDF (reference sequence). The CDR3 sequence: CATSRAPGQGGYQPQHF.